These T cell receptor beta chains were read from a single sample in a study of vaccination and CD4 T cells after COVID-19. These receptors are not linked to any known antigen. TCRdb recomputed calls from the PCR reads with MiXCR, one row per CDR3 protein. The sample consists of 10,000 to 12,000 distinct CDR3 sequences, 65% to 80% of them appearing once. The sample comprised CD4+ T cells from blood, cultured in vitro. The receptors derive from a human donor who had recovered from COVID-19. The CDR3 runs from the conserved cysteine through the conserved F or W. Size tells how often a clone was seen (once, few, many) or the class of an expanded clone, and some rows leave it out.

len	abundance	v_gene	j_gene	CDR3aa
15	.	TRBV4-3	TRBJ1-2	CASSQGTPVKYGYTF
14	.	TRBV6-5	TRBJ2-5	CASSYVRAEETQYF
15	.	TRBV7-9	TRBJ1-1	CASSLEFRDIAEAFF
15	.	TRBV11-2	TRBJ1-6	CASSTPGRRNSPLHF
14	few	TRBV28	TRBJ2-2	CASSLFPNTGELFF
16	.	TRBV6-2/TRBV6-3	TRBJ1-1	CASSRDRVPLNTEAFF
23	.	TRBV5-1	TRBJ2-3	CASTNQTSMYLCASRASTDTQYF
15	.	TRBV7-3	TRBJ2-7	CASSAGLAASSEQYF
13	.	TRBV4-3	TRBJ1-5	CASSQRVNQPQHF
12	.	TRBV28	TRBJ2-7	CATRTRYLEQYF
16	medium-sized	TRBV6-1	TRBJ2-2	CASRLTTGGGTGELFF
13	.	TRBV7-2	TRBJ2-2	CASSFDPVGELFF
16	.	TRBV29-1	TRBJ1-3	CSVQFIQGGFGNTIYF
14	few	TRBV7-4	TRBJ2-7	CASSPPDRVYEQYF
14	.	TRBV20-1	TRBJ1-5	CSARDSASNQPQHF
13	.	TRBV7-2	TRBJ2-7	CASSLIAGYEQYF
11	.	TRBV20-1	TRBJ2-5	CSGLTGETQYF
18	.	TRBV10-3	TRBJ1-1	CAISEFIGQGGWATEAFF
17	.	TRBV20-1	TRBJ2-7	CSASKGDRLLSSYEQYF
16	.	TRBV20-1	TRBJ2-7	CSAPRDRNAYSYEQYF
14	.	TRBV6-2/TRBV6-3	TRBJ1-1	CASSYWQGNTEAFF
11	few	TRBV20-1	TRBJ1-5	CSVAGGQPQHF
13	.	TRBV24-1	TRBJ2-5	CAAQRGHQETQYF
14	few	TRBV6-1	TRBJ1-2	CASSEALQGRGYTF
12	once	TRBV29-1	TRBJ2-7	CSVEDLGREQYF
15	.	TRBV7-9	TRBJ2-5	CASSLAVTGRETQYF
15	.	TRBV2	TRBJ1-2	CASSEDRPANYGYTF
16	.	TRBV6-1	TRBJ2-3	CASQGWAGLRTDTQYF
11	medium-sized	TRBV6-1	TRBJ1-2	CASRPGGGYTF